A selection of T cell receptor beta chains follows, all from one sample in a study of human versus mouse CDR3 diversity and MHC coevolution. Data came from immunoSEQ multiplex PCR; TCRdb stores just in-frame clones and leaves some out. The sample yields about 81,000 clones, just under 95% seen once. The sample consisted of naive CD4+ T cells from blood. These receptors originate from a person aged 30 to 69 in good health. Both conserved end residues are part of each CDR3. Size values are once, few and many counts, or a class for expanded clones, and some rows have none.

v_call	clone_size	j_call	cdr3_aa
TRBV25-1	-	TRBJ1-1	CASSEYGRQGAPNTEAFF
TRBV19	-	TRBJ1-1	CATEGDTNTEAFF
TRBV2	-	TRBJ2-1	CASTSGGADEQFF
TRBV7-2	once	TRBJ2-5	CASSLAPASWLAGDQETQYF
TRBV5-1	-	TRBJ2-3	CASSSDKGLAGADTQYF
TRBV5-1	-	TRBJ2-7	CASSTTPSTNEQYF
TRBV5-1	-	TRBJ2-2	CASSIATGGELFF
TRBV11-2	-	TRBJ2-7	CASSLAEGQGEYEQYF
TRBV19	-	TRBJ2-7	CASSIRPGSNEQYF
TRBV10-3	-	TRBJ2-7	CAISERRVEDEQYF
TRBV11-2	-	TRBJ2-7	CASSLRDKDEQYF
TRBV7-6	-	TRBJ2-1	CASSLAPGGSSYNEQFF
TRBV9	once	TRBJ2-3	CASSVASGKTDTQYF
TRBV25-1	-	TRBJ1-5	CASSRQGNQPQHF
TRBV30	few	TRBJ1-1	CAWSPDRAGTEAFF
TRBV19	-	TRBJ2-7	CASSDQREDEQYF
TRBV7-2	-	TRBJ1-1	CASSSQGNTEAFF
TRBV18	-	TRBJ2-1	CASSPRAGGGDEQFF
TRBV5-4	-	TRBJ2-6	CASSAADRGVIGANVLTF
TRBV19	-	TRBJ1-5	CASSSRQGDSNQPQHF
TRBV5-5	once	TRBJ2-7	CASSFNPTVSSEQYF
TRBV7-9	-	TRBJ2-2	CASSLVLHHGPNTGELFF
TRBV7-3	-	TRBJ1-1	CASSAQGDTEAFF
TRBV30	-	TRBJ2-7	CAWSRAGGGEQYF
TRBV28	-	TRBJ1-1	CASRRLGYDTEAFF
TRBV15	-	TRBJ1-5	CATSRDLTAFQHF
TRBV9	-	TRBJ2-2	CASSSTQGYTGELFF
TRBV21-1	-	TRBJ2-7	CASSNEKWGLAGYKSQREQYF
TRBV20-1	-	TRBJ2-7	CSARRGGEQYF
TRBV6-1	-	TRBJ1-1	CASSEYWTGIF
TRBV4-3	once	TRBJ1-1	CASSPRGDRMNTEAFF
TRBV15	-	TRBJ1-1	CATQGAPDTEAFF
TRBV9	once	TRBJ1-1	CASSVGRPGGKTEAFF
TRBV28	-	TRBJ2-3	CASSPASGRSLQYF
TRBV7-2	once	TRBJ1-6	CASKLNSPLHF
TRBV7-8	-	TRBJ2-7	CASSLTGGIYEQYF
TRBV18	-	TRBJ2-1	CASSPPEGIEQFF
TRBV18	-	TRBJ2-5	CASSPRMQETQYF